This TCR beta chain was sequenced during a study of T cell responses to AZD1222 COVID-19 vaccine listed by TCRdb under 2021. About the study as a whole: TCR sequencing covered fewer than 250 trial participants: around 210 given two doses of AZD1222 and 26 given two doses of MenACWY control vaccine. Trial participants were enrolled into age subgroups of 18-55, 56-69 and 70-plus years, which contained approximately 150, 28 and 58 TCR-sequenced participants, respectively. Points the paper makes about the study in general: A significant rise in spike-specific TCR breadth and depth was observed after two AZD1222 doses relative to day 0 and relative to MenACWY recipients. Reportedly, almost half of the unique spike-specific TCRs recognized epitopes lying outside the regions that are mutated in the B.1.351 and B.1.1.7 variants. Most participants were white British and females outnumbered males, and the authors suggested that clonal diversity may have been underestimated. Only six AZD1222 recipients were SARS-CoV-2 seropositive at baseline, limiting conclusions about previously exposed vaccinees. The 56-69-year group was small, and its depth increase did not reach significance, likely because of low power. Because no day 14 peak-response samples were available, the repertoires could be characterized only after the peak T cell response. Vaccine-associated CD4 TCRs spanned the whole spike protein, with dominant responses in regions 160-218 and 743-854.

What the time point label conveys for this sample: about 28 days (+/-7) after the second vaccine dose. AZD1222 recipients whose second dose came at about 4 weeks and those whose second dose came at about 12 weeks were combined into one group, since spike-specific TCR depth and breadth did not differ between the two schedules. The vaccinee samples were drawn from two UK trials, COV001 and COV002, one of which was a single-blind randomized controlled phase 2/3 trial testing AZD1222 (ChAdOx1 nCoV-19) in healthy adults. Trial participant PBMC samples were collected at day 0 and day 28 after the second dose for TCRbeta chain sequencing. To note about this clone: Its antigen specificity is not known. It has no much larger one-base neighbor in the sample; base qualities were not kept.

The CDR3 regions of human TCRbeta chains were analyzed by immunosequencing. Per the authors' processing: Repertoire TCRs were matched against a reference library of SARS-CoV-2-specific TCRs generated with the MIRA antigen-specificity platform. Breadth meant the fraction of unique TCRs that were SARS-CoV-2-associated, whereas depth meant the fraction of total T cells that were SARS-CoV-2-associated. Using the MIRA data, each spike-specific TCR was mapped to the spike region that the TCR reacts to and placed in a CD4 or CD8 class. Log10-transformed breadth and depth values were compared by one-way ANOVA with Sidak's multiple comparisons tests. TCRdb retrieved this table from immuneACCESS and kept in-frame rearrangements only. Not all clones are present; in checked studies, unresolved V genes account for under half, and no reason is known for the remainder. That table is the source of V, J and clone size, and D and trimming were worked out from the DNA. Counted in this sample were about 270,000 clones; about 94% of them appeared once. The ten largest clones add up to 0.5% to 0.7% of the sample.

This TCR was recovered from an adult who received the AZD1222 COVID-19 vaccine. Source: peripheral blood, taken 28 days after the second AZD1222 dose.

CDR3 reads: CASSPLYAQETQYF. In nucleotide form, the sequence is TGTGCCAGCAGTCCACTTTATGCCCAAGAGACCCAGTACTTC. The chain employs TRBV6-5 and TRBJ2-5; confidence is insufficient to name the D gene. Trimming takes 5 bases from V and 1 base from J, and the germline ends sit 11 bases apart. The germline V gene sets CDR1 to MNHEY and CDR2 to SVGAGI. Including the terminal cysteine and phenylalanine, the CDR3 comprises 14 residues. Only the CDR3 DNA is retained, 42 bases long and in frame from the first base.